Listed below are T cell receptor beta chains from one sample, sequenced in a study of CD8+ T cells in alopecia areata. The table came from immunoSEQ multiplex PCR; TCRdb's copy has only in-frame clones and leaves some out. Altogether hundreds of thousands of clones are present, about 60% being singletons, with the ten largest covering approximately 0.45%. The source material was CD4+ T cells sorted from blood, sampled at week 0. The receptor source for this set is a human donor with alopecia areata. Each CDR3 is given with its conserved first and last residue. The D gene is left open where the match is weak. Size is stated for part of the rows, as once, few or many counts, or as a class when the clone is expanded.

v_call	j_call	d_call	clone_size	cdr3_aa	cdr3_nt
TRBV2	TRBJ1-5	TRBD1	.	CASSRTGQSQPQHF	TGTGCCAGCAGTAGGACAGGGCAGTCTCAGCCCCAGCATTTT
TRBV6-5	TRBJ1-6	TRBD1	once	CASRGQGLKSPLHF	TGTGCCAGCAGAGGACAGGGTCTTAAGTCACCCCTCCACTTT
TRBV25-1	TRBJ2-5	.	once	CASSEGGAGETQYF	TGTGCCAGCAGTGAGGGCGGGGCGGGAGAGACCCAGTACTTC
TRBV30	TRBJ2-7	TRBD2	.	CAWSTGLAPEQYF	TGTGCCTGGAGCACGGGACTAGCCCCCGAGCAGTACTTC
TRBV29-1	TRBJ2-5	.	.	CSVEPQETQYF	TGCAGCGTTGAACCACAAGAGACCCAGTACTTC
TRBV5-6	TRBJ2-7	TRBD2	.	CASSLGVAGASYEQYF	TGTGCCAGCAGCTTAGGCGTAGCGGGGGCCTCCTACGAGCAGTACTTC
TRBV29-1	TRBJ2-1	.	.	CSVREYSSYNEQFF	TGCAGCGTGAGAGAATACAGCTCCTACAATGAGCAGTTCTTC
TRBV27	TRBJ2-2	.	.	CARTARLNTGELFF	TGTGCCAGGACGGCTAGATTGAACACCGGGGAGCTGTTTTTT
TRBV9	TRBJ2-6	.	few	CASRMGPQLSGANVLTF	TGTGCCAGCCGAATGGGACCGCAGCTCTCTGGGGCCAACGTCCTGACTTTC
TRBV5-1	TRBJ2-3	TRBD2	.	CASSLASGSLLYTDTQYF	TGCGCCAGCAGCTTGGCTAGCGGGAGTCTTCTCTACACAGATACGCAGTATTTT
TRBV27	TRBJ2-3	TRBD2	few	CASKTSGRSDTQYF	TGTGCCAGCAAGACTAGCGGGAGATCAGATACGCAGTATTTT
TRBV7-3	TRBJ2-6	.	few	CASSSIPGANVLTF	TGTGCCAGCAGCTCAATACCTGGGGCCAACGTCCTGACTTTC
TRBV7-9	TRBJ2-7	TRBD1	once	CASSLGGQVDEQYF	TGTGCCAGCAGCTTAGGGGGACAGGTGGACGAGCAGTACTTC
TRBV7-8	TRBJ1-4	TRBD1	few	CASSLNRGREKLFF	TGTGCCAGCAGCTTGAACAGGGGGCGGGAAAAACTGTTTTTT
TRBV30	TRBJ2-7	.	few	CAWRPGGTAVSYEQYF	TGTGCCTGGAGGCCGGGGGGGACAGCGGTCTCCTACGAGCAGTACTTC
TRBV7-6	TRBJ2-7	.	many	CASSLKGEGEQYF	TGTGCCAGCAGCTTAAAAGGGGAAGGCGAGCAGTACTTC
TRBV7-7	TRBJ2-7	.	.	CASSLRDGEADEQYF	TGTGCTAGCAGCTTACGGGACGGTGAGGCGGACGAGCAGTACTTC
TRBV11-2	TRBJ2-3	TRBD2	.	CASSSTPGLGTDTQYF	TGTGCCAGCAGCTCGACGCCGGGACTAGGAACAGATACGCAGTATTTT
TRBV10-3	TRBJ1-3	.	many	CAISDGQFSGNTIYF	TGTGCCATCAGTGACGGGCAGTTCTCTGGAAACACCATATATTTT
TRBV6-5	TRBJ2-3	.	.	CASSLRGPTDTQYF	TGTGCCAGCAGTTTGCGGGGCCCCACAGATACGCAGTATTTT
TRBV9	TRBJ2-2	.	.	CASSVAINTGELFF	TGTGCCAGCAGCGTAGCCATAAACACCGGGGAGCTGTTTTTT
TRBV5-6	TRBJ2-3	.	.	CASSRMLVGLRTDTQYF	TGTGCCAGCAGCCGCATGTTAGTAGGACTTCGCACAGATACGCAGTATTTT
TRBV13	TRBJ1-1	TRBD1	.	CASSSPAGQDAEAFF	TGTGCCAGCAGCTCGCCCGCGGGACAGGACGCTGAAGCTTTCTTT
TRBV7-3	TRBJ1-2	.	.	CASSSGPEGGYTF	TGTGCCAGCAGCTCCGGACCAGAGGGTGGCTACACCTTC
TRBV30	TRBJ2-3	TRBD2	.	CAWRPGLAADTQYF	TGTGCCTGGCGTCCGGGACTAGCGGCAGATACGCAGTATTTT
TRBV5-1	TRBJ2-2	.	.	CASSLVETNTGELFF	TGCGCCAGCAGCTTGGTGGAGACGAACACCGGGGAGCTGTTTTTT
TRBV5-1	TRBJ1-1	TRBD1	.	CASSMTGGSTEAFF	TGCGCCAGCAGCATGACAGGGGGGTCAACTGAAGCTTTCTTT
TRBV7-9	TRBJ1-1	TRBD1	.	CASSFQQGAKGTEAFF	TGTGCCAGCAGCTTCCAACAGGGGGCTAAGGGCACTGAAGCTTTCTTT
TRBV29-1	TRBJ2-3	.	.	CSVRGRALDTQYF	TGCAGCGTTAGGGGCAGGGCCCTAGATACGCAGTATTTT
TRBV1	TRBJ2-2	.	few	CTSSQDGPITGELFF	TGCACCAGCAGCCAAGACGGGCCCATCACCGGGGAGCTGTTTTTT
TRBV29-1	TRBJ2-1	.	.	CSVAGLPGSYNEQFF	TGCAGCGTCGCGGGACTTCCAGGCTCCTACAATGAGCAGTTCTTC
TRBV9	TRBJ2-7	.	few	CASSPLGYSYEQYF	TGTGCCAGCAGCCCCCTGGGCTACTCCTACGAGCAGTACTTC
TRBV27	TRBJ2-7	TRBD1	few	CASSSRDRAVYEQYF	TGTGCCAGCAGTTCCCGGGACAGGGCGGTCTACGAGCAGTACTTC
TRBV2	TRBJ2-3	.	few	CASSGLRTDTQYF	TGTGCCAGCAGTGGGTTAAGAACAGATACGCAGTATTTT
TRBV2	TRBJ1-2	.	.	CASERTQGFNGYTF	TGTGCCAGCGAGAGAACACAGGGTTTCAATGGCTACACCTTC
TRBV12-5	TRBJ2-7	TRBD1	many	CAIRKDRQIYEQYF	TGTGCTATTCGAAAGGACAGGCAAATCTACGAGCAGTACTTC
TRBV11-2	TRBJ2-7	TRBD1	few	CASSPWTGHNQQYF	TGTGCCAGCAGCCCGTGGACAGGGCACAACCAGCAGTACTTC
TRBV25-1	TRBJ2-7	TRBD1	.	CASSVTGSHEQYF	TGTGCCAGCAGTGTGACAGGGAGCCACGAGCAGTACTTC
TRBV6-5	TRBJ2-7	TRBD2	.	CASSSGLAGSYEQYF	TGTGCCAGCAGCTCGGGACTAGCGGGCTCCTACGAGCAGTACTTC
TRBV30	TRBJ1-1	TRBD1	.	CGQGQGGEAFF	TGTGGCCAAGGACAGGGTGGTGAAGCTTTCTTT
TRBV27	TRBJ2-3	TRBD2	once	CASSSALAGVSTDTQYF	TGTGCCAGCAGTTCGGCACTAGCGGGGGTTAGCACAGATACGCAGTATTTT
TRBV7-9	TRBJ1-4	TRBD1	.	CASSLGTAVKLFF	TGTGCCAGCAGCCTGGGGACAGCTGTAAAACTGTTTTTT
TRBV30	TRBJ2-2	TRBD1	.	CAWSQFSARGMNGELFF	TGTGCCTGGAGTCAATTTAGCGCCAGGGGGATGAACGGGGAGCTGTTTTTT
TRBV30	TRBJ2-1	.	.	CAWSLGGGEQFF	TGTGCCTGGAGCCTAGGGGGTGGTGAGCAGTTCTTC
TRBV15	TRBJ1-2	TRBD1	.	CATSLWTGIDYGYTF	TGTGCCACCAGCCTCTGGACAGGGATAGACTATGGCTACACCTTC
TRBV27	TRBJ2-1	TRBD2	.	CASSPGLYNEQFF	TGTGCCAGCAGCCCGGGACTATACAATGAGCAGTTCTTC
TRBV6-1	TRBJ2-6	.	.	CASSRTDGANVLTF	TGTGCCAGCAGTCGAACCGATGGGGCCAACGTCCTGACTTTC
TRBV27	TRBJ2-3	.	.	CASSFRVADTQYF	TGTGCCAGCAGTTTTCGGGTGGCAGATACGCAGTATTTT
TRBV6-5	TRBJ2-7	.	.	CASRRATGSEQYF	TGTGCCAGCAGACGAGCTACAGGGAGCGAGCAGTACTTC
TRBV6-1	TRBJ2-3	.	once	CASSEWGARADTQYF	TGTGCCAGCAGTGAATGGGGGGCTAGGGCAGATACGCAGTATTTT
TRBV4-1	TRBJ2-1	.	.	CASSQQTRSGLAKYNEQFF	TGCGCCAGCAGCCAACAAACCCGTTCCGGGCTAGCCAAATACAATGAGCAGTTCTTC
TRBV5-4	TRBJ2-3	.	.	CASSPGPVGTDTQYF	TGTGCCAGCAGCCCGGGGCCAGTAGGGACAGATACGCAGTATTTT
TRBV6-6	TRBJ1-1	TRBD1	.	CASSLSTGTPEAFF	TGTGCCAGCAGCCTGTCGACAGGGACCCCTGAAGCTTTCTTT
TRBV29-1	TRBJ1-1	.	few	CSVAALNMNTEAFF	TGCAGCGTTGCGGCGCTGAACATGAACACTGAAGCTTTCTTT
TRBV5-1	TRBJ1-1	TRBD1	few	CASRPTGSETEAFF	TGCGCCAGCAGACCGACAGGGTCCGAGACTGAAGCTTTCTTT
TRBV7-6	TRBJ2-1	.	few	CASSPGVVSRKGEQFF	TGTGCCAGCAGCCCCGGGGTAGTTAGTAGGAAGGGTGAGCAGTTCTTC
TRBV7-9	TRBJ2-1	.	.	CASSPTGISYNEQFF	TGTGCCAGCAGCCCCACAGGTATCTCCTACAATGAGCAGTTCTTC
TRBV5-6	TRBJ1-1	.	few	CASSLGWRSFF	TGTGCCAGCAGCTTGGGGTGGCGGTCTTTCTTT
TRBV30	TRBJ1-1	.	.	CAWSGKGNTEAFF	TGTGCCTGGAGTGGGAAGGGGAACACTGAAGCTTTCTTT